The entry that follows covers one TCR beta chain sequence. Its antigen is not identified. These data originate in a study of OX40 agonist ivuxolimab in advanced cancers. Study overall: Intravenous ivuxolimab at 0.01 to 10 mg/kg was given to patients every 2 weeks.

V lost 4 bases to trimming and J lost 5 bases, with 15 bases between them. Germline CDR1 is SGHVS and CDR2 is FNYEAQ. The CDR3 spans 15 residues. General study findings and limits: Clonal expansion was among the lowest in partial responders at 0.1-3.0 mg/kg, especially CD8+.

TCRdb's table, derived via immunoSEQ multiplex PCR, lists solely in-frame clones and lacks some. The sample shows tens of thousands of clones, roughly 88% of them seen only once. This clonotype was sampled from an adult with an advanced solid tumor such as melanoma, head and neck, liver or kidney cancer. The sequencing here drew on CD4+ or CD8+ T cells sorted from blood, taken in a trial of the OX40 agonist ivuxolimab. This chain links TRBV7-6 with TRBJ2-1; no reliable D call. CDR3 nucleotides: TGTGCCAGCAGCTCTATCCGGACGGATAACAATGAGCAGTTCTTC. As protein: CASSSIRTDNNEQFF.